This T cell receptor (beta chain) is drawn from a study of patients and donors after allogeneic stem cell transplantation. The CDR3 has 15 amino acids. V lost 10 bases to trimming and J lost 3 bases, with 22 bases between them. From germline, CDR1 is MDHEN and CDR2 SYDVKM. TCRdb redid the calling of the RT-PCR reads with MiXCR, one entry per CDR3 protein. The sample lists around 240,000 distinct CDR3 sequences, 12% to 15% occurring once. The sequencing sample was made of blood, either unsorted or a sorted T cell fraction (not recorded which). The TCR comes from a human donor who was either an allogeneic HSCT recipient or a stem cell or donor lymphocyte infusion donor (not recorded which). It is not recorded whose cells these are; they may come from a transplant donor. The V gene is TRBV28, the J gene TRBJ2-7; possibly TRBD1 or TRBD2 for D (5 bases each). CDR3 in amino acids: CATAKVVGVSYEQYF. CDR3 DNA: TGTGCCACCGCAAAGGTTGTGGGGGTTAGCTACGAGCAGTACTTC.